The 30 T cell receptor beta chains below were found in one sample sequenced in a study of blood T cell repertoires in COVID-19. The table came from immunoSEQ multiplex PCR; TCRdb's copy has only in-frame clones and leaves some out. Among 150,000 to 200,000 clones, around four fifths were seen once, and the ten largest hold 4.5% to 5.5%. Material for sequencing was peripheral blood. These TCRs come from a woman in her thirties with acute or convalescent COVID-19.

This chain uses TRBV6-4 with TRBJ1-2, with 8 bases lining up with TRBD1. V lost 5 bases, J lost 4 bases, and 6 bases stayed unmatched. This CDR3 has 14 amino acids. Germline V gene data show CDR1 as MRHNA and CDR2 as SNTAGT. This CDR3 reads CASSPDRGSYGYTF. CDR3 in DNA: TGTGCCAGCAGTCCCGACAGGGGAAGCTATGGCTACACCTTC.

The chain is built from TRBV7-2 and TRBJ2-2, with 9 bases lining up with TRBD2. Germline V gene lookup returns CDR1 SGHTA and CDR2 FQGNSA. Trimming took 1 base from V and 2 from J; bases not matched to a gene: 8. This CDR3 has 18 residues. In nucleotides, the CDR3 is TGTGCCAGCAGCTTAGGCGTTAGCGGGGGCCGTAACACCGGGGAGCTGTTTTTT. It specifies CASSLGVSGGRNTGELFF.

Concerning this clone itself: Other nucleotide sequences in the sample specify the same CDR3. The V gene is TRBV9, the J gene TRBJ1-3, with D unclear. The CDR3 loop spans 15 amino acids. Germline V lookup: CDR1 SGDLS, CDR2 YYNGEE. Trimming removed 0 bases from V and 4 bases from J, with 11 bases in between. CDR3 amino acids: CASSVGSGAGNTIYF. CDR3 bases: TGTGCCAGCAGCGTAGGTTCGGGTGCGGGAAACACCATATATTTT. Full variable domain (outside the CDR3, taken from reference TRBV9 and TRBJ1-3): DSGVTQTPKHLITATGQRVTLRCSPRSGDLSVYWYQQSLDQGLQFLIQYYNGEERAKGNILERFSAQQFPDLHSELNLSSLELGDSALYFCASSVGSGAGNTIYFGEGSWLTVV.

This clone was seen just once. This chain links TRBV28 with TRBJ1-2; TRBD1 matches at 7 bases. V lost 5 bases to trimming and J lost 0 bases; unmatched junction nucleotides: 12. CDR3 length equals 17 residues. Per germline, CDR1 MDHEN and CDR2 SYDVKM. DNA for the CDR3: TGTGCCAGCAGTCAACAACATTGGGACAGATCTAACTATGGCTACACCTTC. It translates to CASSQQHWDRSNYGYTF.

The rearrangement joins TRBV4-1 to TRBJ2-7; the D gene is possibly TRBD2 (5 bases). The V gene lost 1 base and the J gene lost 7 bases, with 14 bases spanning the gap. This CDR3 contains 14 residues. Germline CDR1 MGHRA, CDR2 YSYEKL. In DNA form, the CDR3 reads TGCGCCAGCAGCCAAGGAGCGACCTCGGGGGAGCAGTACTTC. This gives the protein CASSQGATSGEQYF.

The gene calls are TRBV19 and TRBJ1-2; 7 bases map to TRBD1. This CDR3 spans 16 amino acids. V shed 2 bases and J 6 bases; nucleotides not matched to a gene: 12. The germline V gene encodes CDR1 LNHDA and CDR2 SQIVND (reference sequence). The CDR3 DNA reads TGTGCCAGTAGTATACCCGGTGGGACAGTTTTTGATGGCTACACCTTC. Translating gives CASSIPGGTVFDGYTF.

In its sample, this clone was seen a few times. The chain couples TRBV30 to TRBJ2-7; D gene ambiguous. V was trimmed by 2 bases and J by 6 bases, leaving 11 bases between them. CDR1 GTSNPN and CDR2 SVGIG come from the germline V gene (reference sequence). There are 12 residues in the CDR3. The CDR3 is CAWSRGKSEQYF. CDR3 bases: TGTGCCTGGAGTCGAGGAAAGAGCGAGCAGTACTTC.

The chain recombines TRBV6-4 with TRBJ2-1; 8 nucleotides agree with TRBD1. Germline values: CDR1 MRHNA, CDR2 SNTAGT. This CDR3 is 14 amino acids long. Trimming removed 5 bases from V and 4 bases from J; junction bases left unmatched: 4. The CDR3 sequence: CASSPGGEYNEQFF. The CDR3 nucleotides are TGTGCCAGCAGTCCAGGGGGCGAGTACAATGAGCAGTTCTTC.

The gene calls are TRBV19 and TRBJ2-5; D is possibly TRBD2 (5 bases). Between the trimmed V and J ends, which lost 1 base and 2 bases, there was a span of 11 bases. CDR1 is LNHDA, CDR2 SQIVND, per germline (reference sequence). The CDR3 covers 15 residues. CDR3 bases: TGTGCCAGTAGTATAGTCGGAGGACGACAAGAGACCCAGTACTTC. The encoded protein is CASSIVGGRQETQYF.

The rearrangement joins TRBV6-6 to TRBJ1-6; D remains ambiguous. V lost 0 bases and J 7 bases, leaving 10 bases between the germline ends. CDR3 length: 15 amino acids. CDR1 is MNHNY, CDR2 SVGAGI, per germline (reference sequence). This chain's CDR3 is CASSYSAERNSPLHF. In DNA, the CDR3 is TGTGCCAGCAGTTACTCGGCCGAAAGAAATTCACCCCTCCACTTT.

The V and J genes are TRBV15 and TRBJ2-3, with TRBD2 identical over 7 bases. CDR1 LNHNV and CDR2 YYDKDF come from the germline V gene (reference sequence). Trimming cost V 5 bases and J 2 bases; bases outside gene matches: 7. The CDR3 length is 15 residues. As DNA, the CDR3 is TGTGCCACCAGCCCCGGGCTAGCGGCCACAGATACGCAGTATTTT. This translates into CATSPGLAATDTQYF.

This rearrangement joins TRBV6-2 or TRBV6-3 to TRBJ2-3; 10 bases match TRBD2. The trim removed 6 bases at V and 3 bases at J, leaving 9 bases unmatched. Per germline, CDR1 MNHEY and CDR2 SVGEGT. CDR3 length: 16 amino acids. The CDR3 region has the DNA TGTGCCAGCAGCCCCCGGACTAGCGGACGTACAGATACGCAGTATTTT. Translating gives CASSPRTSGRTDTQYF.

The V call is TRBV6-5, the J call TRBJ2-7, with 8 bases that match TRBD2. The junction had 8 bases not matched to a gene; V was cut back by 4 bases and J by 0 bases. Germline V CDR1 and CDR2: MNHEY, SVGAGI. The CDR3 length is 16 residues. CDR3 sequence: CASSSRGGHTSYEQYF. CDR3 coding DNA: TGTGCCAGCAGTTCCCGGGGGGGCCATACCTCCTACGAGCAGTACTTC.

This rearrangement joins TRBV19 to TRBJ2-5; TRBD1 aligns across 7 bases. This CDR3 has 16 amino acids. V dropped 3 bases and J dropped 2; count of bases not matched to a gene: 9. Looked up from germline, CDR1 is LNHDA and CDR2 is SQIVND (reference sequence). The DNA for the CDR3 is TGTGCCAGTAGTATCACCCGGGACAGACTTCAAGAGACCCAGTACTTC. It codes for CASSITRDRLQETQYF.

The chain is built from TRBV28 and TRBJ1-6; TRBD1 might be the D (5 bases). The CDR3 runs 14 residues. Germline V gene sequence: CDR1 MDHEN, CDR2 SYDVKM. V gave up 6 bases and J gave up 6 bases, with 12 bases separating them. Here the CDR3 DNA reads TGTGCCAGCAGATGGGGCAGGATTAATTCACCCCTCCACTTT. Protein product: CASRWGRINSPLHF.

This clone was detected ten times or more. This chain connects TRBV30 to TRBJ2-7, with a possible D match to TRBD1 (8 bases). V lost 2 bases and J lost 3, with 14 bases in between. This CDR3 comprises 14 residues. Germline V CDR1 and CDR2: GTSNPN, SVGIG (reference sequence). The CDR3 protein is CAWSKTGGGYEQYF. CDR3 bases: TGTGCCTGGAGTAAAACAGGGGGGGGCTACGAGCAGTACTTC.

This sequence joins TRBV7-9 and TRBJ1-2; no firm D call. V was cut by 5 bases and J by 8 bases, with 15 bases left in between. In germline, CDR1 is SEHNR, CDR2 FQNEAQ (reference sequence). The CDR3 runs to 13 residues. The CDR3: CASSTETNRGYTF. The CDR3 nucleotides read TGTGCCAGCAGCACAGAGACGAACCGCGGCTACACCTTC.

CDR3 residues: CASSYRRGDTQYF. CDR3 DNA sequence: TGTGCCAGCAGCTATCGCCGGGGAGATACGCAGTATTTT. The chain is built from TRBV11-3 and TRBJ2-3, with TRBD2 as a possible D gene (5 bases). CDR3 length: 13 amino acids. The germline gives CDR1 SGHNT, CDR2 YENEEA. V lost 4 bases to trimming and J lost 5 bases, with 10 bases between them.

This chain connects TRBV30 to TRBJ1-2; D uncertain. The V end was cut by 5 bases, the J end by 1 base, with 14 bases between. CDR1 and CDR2 from the germline V gene are GTSNPN and SVGIG (reference sequence). The CDR3 totals 14 residues. Here the CDR3 reads CAWAPGSYNYGYTF. The CDR3 DNA follows: TGTGCCTGGGCTCCGGGAAGTTATAACTATGGCTACACCTTC.

The CDR3 loop is CASSLNLNTEAFF. In DNA form, the CDR3 reads TGTGCCAGCAGCTTGAACTTGAACACTGAAGCTTTCTTT. The chain recombines TRBV5-8 with TRBJ1-1; D is unresolved. CDR1 is SGHTS and CDR2 is YDEGEE in the germline V gene. Trimming took off 1 base at V and 0 bases at J, with 4 bases between the two ends. The CDR3 is 13 residues long.

V gene TRBV30 combines with J gene TRBJ1-1; 7 nucleotides match TRBD1. The CDR3 extends over 13 amino acids. The V gene's germline CDR1 is GTSNPN and CDR2 SVGIG (reference sequence). The J segment lost 8 bases and the V segment lost 2 bases, leaving 8 bases of the junction unmatched. CDR3 coding DNA: TGTGCCTGGAGTCCTCGGACAGGATGGGAAGCTTTCTTT. This encodes CAWSPRTGWEAFF. Full variable domain (outside the CDR3, taken from reference TRBV30 and TRBJ1-1): SQTIHQWPATLVQPVGSPLSLECTVEGTSNPNLYWYRQAAGRGLQLLFYSVGIGQISSEVPQNLSASRPQDRQFILSSKKLLLSDSGFYLCAWSPRTGWEAFFGQGTRLTVV.

The CDR3 nucleotides read TGCGCCAGCAGCCCCGGGGCTGGAGGGTTCACCGGGGAGCTGTTTTTT. As protein: CASSPGAGGFTGELFF. V gene TRBV4-3 combines with J gene TRBJ2-2, with a weak D call TRBD2 (6 bases). With 4 bases removed from V and 4 bases from J, the gap between germline ends came to 16 bases. Germline V CDR1 and CDR2: LGHNA, YSLEER. The CDR3 runs to 16 residues.

This sequence joins TRBV10-3 and TRBJ2-3; D ambiguous. CDR3 length: 12 residues. V was cut by 3 bases and J by 8 bases, with 9 bases left in between. CDR1 ENHRY and CDR2 SYGVKD come from the germline V gene. The CDR3 sequence: CAISETSGTQYF. CDR3 DNA: TGTGCCATCAGTGAAACGTCGGGTACGCAGTATTTT.

This clone has a single count. V usage is TRBV7-2 and J usage is TRBJ2-7; 12 bases are a match to TRBD2. V shed 5 bases and J 6 bases; nucleotides not matched to a gene: 8. Germline CDR1 SGHTA, CDR2 FQGNSA. The CDR3 has 15 amino acids. The CDR3 sequence: CASSTQTSGGSEQYF. CDR3 DNA sequence: TGTGCCAGCAGCACCCAGACTAGCGGGGGAAGCGAGCAGTACTTC.

This chain joins TRBV3-1 (or the pseudogene TRBV3-2) and TRBJ2-5; the match to TRBD2 covers 8 bases. The CDR3 loop spans 15 amino acids. V shed 3 bases, J shed 1 base, and the junction held 4 bases outside the gene matches. The V gene's germline CDR1 is LGHDT and CDR2 YNNKEL (reference sequence). For the CDR3, the DNA is TGTGCCAGCAGCCACGGCGGGACTAGCCAAGAGACCCAGTACTTC. This encodes CASSHGGTSQETQYF.

The rearrangement links TRBV28 to TRBJ1-2, with TRBD1 matching 7 bases. The CDR3 extends over 11 amino acids. J gave up 3 bases and V 10 bases, and 2 bases lay outside the gene matches. Germline lookup yields CDR1 MDHEN and CDR2 SYDVKM. The CDR3 loop is CAIGTDYGYTF. CDR3 in DNA: TGTGCCATCGGGACAGACTATGGCTACACCTTC.

CDR3 sequence (DNA): TGCGCCAGCAGGGTGGACAGGGGACGAATCACCCTCCACTTT. Its translation: CASRVDRGRITLHF. This chain links TRBV5-1 with TRBJ1-6; 9 bases match TRBD1. The length of the CDR3 is 14 residues. The J segment lost 14 bases and the V segment lost 5 bases, leaving 11 bases of the junction unmatched. The germline V gene encodes CDR1 SGHRS and CDR2 YFSETQ.

V and J are TRBV29-1 and TRBJ2-2, with TRBD2 matching over 7 bases. CDR1 and CDR2 (germline): SQVTM, ANQGSEA. This CDR3 is 14 amino acids long. The J segment lost 4 bases and the V segment lost 6 bases, leaving 8 bases of the junction unmatched. The CDR3 coding sequence is TGCAGCGTAGACGGGGGGATGGGCACCGGGGAGCTGTTTTTT. Protein product: CSVDGGMGTGELFF.

The gene calls are TRBV19 and TRBJ1-1; D gene unclear. This CDR3 has 14 residues. CDR1 and CDR2 (germline): LNHDA, SQIVND (reference sequence). Trimming stripped 4 bases from V and 1 base from J, with 10 bases between. The CDR3 loop reads CASSRGGGNTEAFF. For the CDR3, the DNA is TGTGCCAGTAGTAGGGGAGGAGGGAACACTGAAGCTTTCTTT.

The chain carries TRBV4-1 and TRBJ1-2; D gene uncertain. This CDR3 spans 14 amino acids. V was shortened by 0 bases and J by 0 bases, with 5 bases between the two germline ends. Germline V CDR1 and CDR2: MGHRA, YSYEKL. The CDR3 DNA sequence: TGCGCCAGCAGCCAAGACAGAACTAACTATGGCTACACCTTC. This encodes CASSQDRTNYGYTF.